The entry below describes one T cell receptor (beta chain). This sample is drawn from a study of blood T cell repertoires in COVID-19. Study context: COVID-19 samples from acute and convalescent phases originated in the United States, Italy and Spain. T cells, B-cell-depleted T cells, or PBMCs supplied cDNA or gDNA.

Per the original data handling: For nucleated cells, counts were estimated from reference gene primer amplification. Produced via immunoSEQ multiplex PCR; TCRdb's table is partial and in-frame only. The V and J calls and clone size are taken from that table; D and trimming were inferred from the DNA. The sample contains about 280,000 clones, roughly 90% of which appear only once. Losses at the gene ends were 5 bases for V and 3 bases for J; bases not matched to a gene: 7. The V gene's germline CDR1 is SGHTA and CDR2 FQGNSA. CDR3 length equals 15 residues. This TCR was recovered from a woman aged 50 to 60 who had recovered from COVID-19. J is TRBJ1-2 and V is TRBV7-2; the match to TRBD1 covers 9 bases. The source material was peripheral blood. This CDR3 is CASSKGTGFDYGYTF. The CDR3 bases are TGTGCCAGCAGCAAAGGGACAGGGTTCGACTATGGCTACACCTTC.